These 18 T cell receptor beta chains were sequenced from one sample in a study of blood T cell repertoires in COVID-19. TCRdb's copy holds only in-frame clones and misses some; the assay was immunoSEQ multiplex PCR. The table includes approximately 230,000 clones, 80% to 90% detected once. Sequencing was performed on PBMCs or T cells enriched from blood (not recorded which). These receptors came from a man in his forties who had recovered from COVID-19.

The chain combines TRBV27 with TRBJ2-2, with 9 bases matching TRBD1. The V and J ends lost 7 bases and 7 bases, in that order; junction bases with no gene match: 16. This CDR3 region has 17 residues. CDR1 is MNHEY and CDR2 is SMNVEV in the germline V gene (reference sequence). The chain's CDR3 is CASTTSYRTGDHGELFF. CDR3 in DNA: TGTGCCAGCACCACTAGTTATAGGACAGGGGATCACGGGGAGCTGTTTTTT.

The chain combines TRBV28 with TRBJ2-1; a possible D gene is TRBD1 (6 bases). The CDR3 runs to 14 residues. Trimming shortened V by 5 bases and J by 8 bases, and 16 bases separated the two germline ends. From germline, CDR1 is MDHEN and CDR2 SYDVKM. Written as DNA, the CDR3 is TGTGCCAGCAGTACTTCAGGGGCGTGGGATGAGCAGTTCTTC. It encodes CASSTSGAWDEQFF.

This clone showed up just a few times. The chain has TRBV11-2 and TRBJ1-1, with a weak D call TRBD1 (6 bases). The CDR3 consists of 16 residues. V dropped 1 base and J dropped 3 bases, with 15 bases sitting between them. CDR1 and CDR2 (germline): SGHAT, FQNNGV. This chain's CDR3 is CASSLGGRVSDTEAFF. Written as DNA, the CDR3 is TGTGCCAGCAGCTTAGGGGGGCGGGTATCGGACACTGAAGCTTTCTTT. Drawing the rest from reference TRBV11-2 and TRBJ1-1, the complete variable domain is EAGVAQSPRYKIIEKRQSVAFWCNPISGHATLYWYQQILGQGPKLLIQFQNNGVVDDSQLPKDRFSAERLKGVDSTLKIQPAKLEDSAVYLCASSLGGRVSDTEAFFGQGTRLTVV.

The rearrangement joins TRBV2 to TRBJ2-1, with 13 bases fitting TRBD2. The germline gives CDR1 SNHLY, CDR2 FYNNEI. V lost 2 bases, J lost 0 bases, and 10 bases stayed unmatched. The CDR3 totals 20 residues. The CDR3 here is CASSEYPPGLAGRSYNEQFF. CDR3 coding DNA: TGTGCCAGCAGTGAATACCCCCCGGGACTAGCGGGGCGCTCCTACAATGAGCAGTTCTTC.

V usage is TRBV30 and J usage is TRBJ1-5; D gene uncertain. The CDR3 consists of 13 residues. Germline CDR1 reads GTSNPN; CDR2 reads SVGIG (reference sequence). V was shortened by 1 base and J by 9 bases, with 13 bases between the two germline ends. The CDR3 nucleotides read TGTGCCTGGAGTGCGGGAGGGAGATGGCCCCAGCATTTT. The encoded protein is CAWSAGGRWPQHF.

The chain employs TRBV5-4 and TRBJ2-5; 7 bases are a match to TRBD2. The CDR3 is made up of 15 amino acids. CDR1 SGHNT and CDR2 YYREEE come from the germline V gene (reference sequence). With 4 bases clipped from V and 0 bases from J, the junction kept 6 bases outside the gene matches. This CDR3 reads CASSRDYVDQETQYF. In DNA, the CDR3 is TGTGCCAGCAGCCGGGACTATGTGGACCAAGAGACCCAGTACTTC.

This clone was picked up one time. V is TRBV28 and J is TRBJ2-2, with D possibly matching TRBD2 (5 bases). The CDR3 is made up of 14 amino acids. V shed 2 bases and J shed 3 bases, with 7 bases lying between them. CDR1 MDHEN and CDR2 SYDVKM come from the germline V gene. The CDR3 DNA reads TGTGCCAGCAGTTTAATCGGGGACACCGGGGAGCTGTTTTTT. It translates to CASSLIGDTGELFF.

The rearrangement joins TRBV30 to TRBJ1-4; 8 bases map to TRBD1. Unmatched junction bases numbered 1, after V lost 0 bases and J lost 4 bases. Germline V gives CDR1 GTSNPN, CDR2 SVGIG (reference sequence). The length of the CDR3 is 14 residues. DNA of the CDR3: TGTGCCTGGAGTGTGACAGGGGTTAATGAAAAACTGTTTTTT. It encodes CAWSVTGVNEKLFF.

J is TRBJ1-6 and V is TRBV7-2, with D perhaps matching TRBD1 (5 bases). The CDR3 is 13 amino acids. CDR1 and CDR2 (germline): SGHTA, FQGNSA. V dropped 5 bases and J dropped 12 bases, with 14 bases sitting between them. The CDR3 sequence: CASSPGTDRPLHF. The CDR3 DNA reads as TGTGCCAGCAGCCCCGGGACTGATAGACCCCTCCACTTT.

The sample holds one count of this clone. The rearrangement links TRBV29-1 to TRBJ2-7, with TRBD1 matching 10 bases. The CDR3 has 12 residues. Germline CDR1 SQVTM, CDR2 ANQGSEA. V gave up 7 bases and J gave up 4 bases; unmatched junction bases: 4. CDR3 in amino acids: CSARDRGYEQYF. The CDR3 DNA reads TGCAGCGCGCGGGACAGGGGATACGAGCAGTACTTC.

The chain has TRBV10-3 and TRBJ1-5; 7 bases are shared with TRBD1. CDR1 and CDR2 from the germline V gene are ENHRY and SYGVKD. The CDR3 covers 15 residues. Trimming removed 3 bases from V and 5 bases from J; junction bases left unmatched: 7. This CDR3 reads CAISDDRVLHQPQHF. As DNA, the CDR3 is TGTGCCATCAGTGATGACAGGGTCCTCCATCAGCCCCAGCATTTT.

The chain recombines TRBV5-8 with TRBJ2-5; 15 positions match TRBD2. The CDR3 consists of 17 residues. Germline V gives CDR1 SGHTS, CDR2 YDEGEE. Trimming took 4 bases from V and 1 from J; bases not matched to a gene: 5. The CDR3 bases are TGTGCCAGCAGCACGGGGACTAGCGGGGGGTTCCAAGAGACCCAGTACTTC. Translated: CASSTGTSGGFQETQYF. The entire variable domain, with the rest obtained from reference TRBV5-8 and TRBJ2-5, is as follows: EAGVTQSPTHLIKTRGQQATLRCSPISGHTSVYWYQQALGLGLQFLLWYDEGEERNRGNFPPRFSGRQFPNYSSELNVNALELEDSALYLCASSTGTSGGFQETQYFGPGTRLLVL.

This clone showed up just once. CDR3 protein: CASSRSGEVYEQYF. In DNA form, the CDR3 reads TGTGCCAGCAGCCGATCGGGGGAGGTCTACGAGCAGTACTTC. The V and J genes are TRBV7-9 and TRBJ2-7; tentatively, D is TRBD2 (6 bases). The length of the CDR3 is 14 residues. Per the germline V gene, CDR1 is SEHNR and CDR2 is FQNEAQ (reference sequence). Trimming cost V 5 bases and J 3 bases, with 14 bases left between them.

The gene calls are TRBV20-1 and TRBJ2-7; maybe TRBD1 (6 bases). The germline gives CDR1 DFQATT, CDR2 SNEGSKA (reference sequence). The germline V and J ends were trimmed by 3 bases and 0 bases, with 9 bases remaining between them. The CDR3 sequence is 13 residues long. For the CDR3, the DNA is TGCAGTGCTAGTCTACAGGGCTCCTACGAGCAGTACTTC. Its translation: CSASLQGSYEQYF.

This clone was seen only a few times. This rearrangement joins TRBV10-3 to TRBJ1-6; D is unresolved. This CDR3 spans 11 amino acids. Germline loops: CDR1 ENHRY, CDR2 SYGVKD. The V gene lost 8 bases and the J gene lost 8 bases, with 7 bases spanning the gap. Here the CDR3 reads CAIGKYSPLHF. In DNA, the CDR3 is TGTGCCATCGGCAAATATTCACCCCTCCACTTT.

The chain recombines TRBV30 with TRBJ1-2; a weak D match, TRBD1 (6 bases). V was trimmed by 5 bases and J by 2 bases, leaving 15 bases between them. Germline V CDR1 and CDR2: GTSNPN, SVGIG (reference sequence). This CDR3 region has 14 residues. CDR3 loop: CAWAQDRTNYGYTF. The CDR3, as DNA: TGTGCCTGGGCCCAAGACAGGACGAACTATGGCTACACCTTC.

The rearrangement links TRBV7-3 to TRBJ2-7; the match to TRBD1 covers 11 bases. V lost 1 base, J lost 4 bases, and 12 bases stayed unmatched. The CDR3 extends over 18 amino acids. Germline lookup yields CDR1 SGHTA and CDR2 FQGTGA. The CDR3 sequence: CASSLRPPGQGAEYEQYF. The CDR3 DNA sequence: TGTGCCAGCAGCTTAAGACCCCCCGGACAGGGGGCTGAGTACGAGCAGTACTTC. The entire variable domain, with the rest obtained from reference TRBV7-3 and TRBJ2-7, is as follows: GAGVSQTPSNKVTEKGKYVELRCDPISGHTALYWYRQSLGQGPEFLIYFQGTGAADDSGLPNDRFFAVRPEGSVSTLKIQRTERGDSAVYLCASSLRPPGQGAEYEQYFGPGTRLTVT.

This chain uses TRBV6-5 with TRBJ1-6, with 8 positions matching TRBD1. The V and J ends lost 6 bases and 7 bases, in that order; junction bases with no gene match: 8. This CDR3 region has 15 residues. Looked up from germline, CDR1 is MNHEY and CDR2 is SVGAGI. The CDR3 DNA follows: TGTGCCAGCAGAATATGGACAGGGCAAAATTCACCCCTCCACTTT. This sequence encodes CASRIWTGQNSPLHF.